In its sample, the clone carrying this TCR beta chain was seen a few times. Its cognate antigen is unknown. Germline V CDR1 and CDR2: SGHTA, FQGNSA. The CDR3 length is 17 residues. The germline V and J ends were trimmed by 1 base and 3 bases, with 15 bases remaining between them. The TCRbeta library was prepared with unique molecular identifiers. TCRdb re-called the PCR reads through MiXCR, storing one row per CDR3 protein. The profile shows fewer than 1 million distinct CDR3 sequences, 16% of them singletons. The data are from a study of T-cell reconstitution after alpha-beta-depleted transplantation in children. Whole-study findings and limits: After transplant, high TCRbeta diversity at day 60 in some patients arose from surviving recipient T cells and thymic progenitors. The main origin of T-cell counts and diversity one year after transplant was newly produced T cells. Expanded clones from the graft, numbering several hundred, reportedly supplied alpha-beta T cells about two months after transplant.

Sequenced material: PBMCs, mostly from graft donor cells, taken 360 days after TCRalphabeta/CD19-depleted stem cell transplant. The rearrangement uses TRBV7-2 and TRBJ1-4; D gene uncertain. This sequence was found in a male patient younger than 18 who had a stem cell transplant for acute lymphoblastic leukemia, so the T cells may come from the graft donor. CDR3 protein: CASSLVAGRVANEKLFF. The CDR3 DNA is TGTGCCAGCAGCTTAGTGGCAGGTCGGGTCGCTAATGAAAAACTGTTTTTT.